A single sample gave rise to the 6 T cell receptor beta chains below, sequenced in a study of beta chain features in type 1 diabetes. All of the isolated RNA was reverse transcribed, so expressed TCRB transcripts were sequenced. Generated by immunoSEQ multiplex PCR, the TCRdb table keeps only in-frame clones and is missing some. The sample contains 850,000 to 900,000 clones, about 17% of which appear only once. Specimen: naive CD4+ T cells from blood. Source of these receptors: a woman younger than 30 in good health.

Only a few counts were recorded for this clone. The identical CDR3 is also encoded by other nucleotide sequences in the sample. The chain employs TRBV7-8 and TRBJ2-1; D not resolved. The CDR3 has 12 residues. The germline gives CDR1 SGHVS, CDR2 FQNEAQ. Deletions cut 1 base from V and 6 bases from J, with 4 bases between. CDR3 coding DNA: TGTGCCAGCAGCTTAGATGGCAATGAGCAGTTCTTC. Translated, it gives CASSLDGNEQFF.

The chain links TRBV6-6 to TRBJ1-2; 10 positions agree with TRBD1. This CDR3 comprises 16 residues. Looked up from germline, CDR1 is MNHNY and CDR2 is SVGAGI (reference sequence). V shed 6 bases and J 0 bases; nucleotides not matched to a gene: 7. CDR3 in amino acids: CASRKLGQGANYGYTF. The CDR3 DNA follows: TGTGCCAGCAGGAAACTCGGACAGGGGGCTAACTATGGCTACACCTTC.

The chain links TRBV5-4 to TRBJ2-1; 7 bases match TRBD2. The germline V gene has CDR1 SGHNT and CDR2 YYREEE (reference sequence). The CDR3 spans 13 residues. Trimming at V came to 3 bases and at J to 7 bases, leaving 4 bases not matched to a gene. In nucleotides, the CDR3 is TGTGCCAGCAGCTCCCCCGGGGGGAATGAGCAGTTCTTC. It specifies CASSSPGGNEQFF.

The chain employs TRBV29-1 and TRBJ1-2, with D hard to call. V lost 3 bases and J lost 4, with 6 bases in between. Germline V CDR1 and CDR2: SQVTM, ANQGSEA. This CDR3 region has 11 residues. This chain's CDR3 is CSVDRSYGYTF. In DNA form, the CDR3 reads TGCAGCGTTGACCGATCCTATGGCTACACCTTC.

The J gene is TRBJ2-1, the V gene TRBV28; 9 nucleotides align to TRBD1. CDR1 and CDR2 from the germline V gene are MDHEN and SYDVKM. V lost 7 bases and J lost 0; bases outside the gene matches: 4. There are 15 residues in the CDR3. The CDR3 loop is CASILTGGSYNEQFF. CDR3 sequence (DNA): TGTGCCAGCATCCTGACAGGGGGCTCCTACAATGAGCAGTTCTTC.

The chain carries TRBV30 and TRBJ2-1; 12 bases line up with TRBD2. Germline CDR1 reads GTSNPN; CDR2 reads SVGIG (reference sequence). Trimming cost V 5 bases and J 1 base; bases outside gene matches: 3. This CDR3 is built from 15 residues. CDR3 sequence (DNA): TGTGCCTGGGGACTAGCGGGACGATCCTACAATGAGCAGTTCTTC. As protein: CAWGLAGRSYNEQFF.